Below, one T cell receptor (beta chain) is given with its context. Its antigen remains unidentified. Within one base of it there is no much larger clone, and no base qualities were kept. At diagnosis, peripheral blood, uninvolved tumor-adjacent lung and tumor were collected and stored as a combination of fresh-frozen and FFPE material. For TCR repertoire profiling, blood samples were analyzed as peripheral blood mononuclear cells. The junction carries 10 bases between V and J, which are trimmed by 1 base and 4 bases respectively. The CDR3 holds 14 amino acids from the cysteine to the phenylalanine. Just the 42-base CDR3 DNA is kept, in frame starting at base 1. Via the germline V gene, CDR1 is KGHSH and CDR2 LQKENI. TCR beta CDR3 regions were sequenced from DNA using the immunoSEQ Assay. As for the original processing: T cell density was computed as TCR beta template counts normalized to usable DNA estimated by amplifying housekeeping genes. Richness was estimated using the preseqR package, with extrapolation to 400,000 templates for PBMC samples and to 120,000 templates for tissue samples. Clonality was defined as one minus Pielou's evenness. Differential abundance testing on productive amino-acid clonotypes, with a minimum total count of 5 and an alpha of 0.1, was used to identify tissue-enriched TCRs. The Jaccard Index and the Morisita Overlap Index were used to measure how much the repertoires overlapped between compartments. TCR beta CDR3s were clustered by GLIPH together with public tetramer-defined viral CDR3s, and at least three viral sequences plus V-gene enrichment were required for viral motifs. In TCRdb, the immuneACCESS table is reduced to in-frame sequences with V and J assigned. These tables do not hold every clone; where another copy was compared, an unresolved V gene accounts for under half, and the others remain unexplained. That table gives V, J and clone size, and the DNA gave D and trimming. This sample comprises roughly 86,000 clones, approximately 84% of them detected only once. Approximately 2.8% of the sample is held by the ten biggest clonotypes.

The sample comes from a study of T cells in localized non-small cell lung cancer (dated by TCRdb to 2020 to 2022). With respect to the entire study: Comparing tumors with uninvolved tumor-adjacent lungs, the study looked at the T cell repertoires of about 240 patients with early-stage NSCLC. The cohort comprised roughly 240 treatment-naïve NSCLC patients with resected, localized lung tumors. Of the NSCLC patients, over 120 were male and approximately 97 were female, and the mean age was about 69 years. The research as a whole found: Of the top 100 tumor clones, a median of around 57 were detected in paired uninvolved adjacent lung; about 26 were also among that lung's top 100. Longer overall survival was associated with higher blood T cell density, whereas shorter survival was associated with higher adjacent-lung clonality. Because multi-region tumor sequencing was not performed, intratumor heterogeneity could not be ruled out. Uninvolved tumor-adjacent lung showed the highest T cell clonality, higher than tumor, which suggests more focused antigenic responses in the adjacent lung. Since the design was exploratory, TCR variables were selected using unadjusted p-values with no false-discovery rate correction.

The TCR sequence derives from a man aged 40 to 69 with stage I lung adenocarcinoma. The sequences come from peripheral blood, collected before any cancer treatment. Recombination linked TRBV18 to TRBJ1-1, with TRBD1 perhaps the D gene, on 5 matching bases. The CDR3 protein sequence reads: CASSPLRASTEAFF. The nucleotide sequence reads as follows: TGTGCCAGCTCACCACTCAGGGCCAGCACTGAAGCTTTCTTT.